The 28 T cell receptor beta chains listed next were all sequenced from one sample in a study of human T cells and chemical hapten exposure. The time point is: patch test 2, 6 weeks after DPC sensitization. Treatment here: therapeutic diphenylcyclopropenone sensitization with weekly scalp DPC. Each CDR3 protein is one row after TCRdb ran MiXCR on the RACE reads. The repertoire holds more than 90,000 distinct CDR3 sequences, with 10% to 12% as singletons. The sequences come from whole blood, collected in connection with sensitization to the hapten diphenylcyclopropenone (DPC). The receptors were sampled from a middle-aged woman with alopecia areata. Some clones in this sample may be carry-over from other donors' samples.

This clonotype was seen many times. V gene TRBV6-5 combines with J gene TRBJ2-3; D is ambiguous. Germline lookup yields CDR1 MNHEY and CDR2 SVGAGI. The CDR3 is 11 amino acids. V was clipped by 6 bases and J by 5 bases, with 6 bases between them. The CDR3: CASRLVDTQYF. CDR3 in DNA: TGTGCCAGCAGACTGGTAGATACGCAGTATTTT.

This clonotype was detected only once. The rearrangement uses TRBV6-2 or TRBV6-3 and TRBJ2-4; D not certain. Germline CDR1 and CDR2: MNHEY and SVGEGT. CDR3 length: 15 amino acids. V was pared by 7 bases and J by 0 bases, with 13 bases between. The CDR3 is CASKVHDPAKNIQYF. Written as DNA, the CDR3 is TGTGCCAGCAAGGTCCACGATCCAGCCAAAAACATTCAGTACTTC.

The gene calls are TRBV20-1 and TRBJ1-5; D possibly corresponds to TRBD1 (6 bases). The CDR3 is made up of 15 amino acids. The germline CDR1 and CDR2 sequences are DFQATT and SNEGSKA (reference sequence). Trimming cost V 0 bases and J 6 bases, with 15 bases left between them. CDR3 amino acids: CSARETGGKLQPQHF. The CDR3 DNA is TGCAGTGCTAGAGAGACGGGGGGCAAGCTTCAGCCCCAGCATTTT.

This clonotype was seen repeatedly, ten times or more. The chain carries TRBV7-8 and TRBJ2-5, with a tentative D call TRBD1 (5 bases). This CDR3 comprises 18 residues. Germline V CDR1 and CDR2: SGHVS, FQNEAQ. V was cut by 4 bases and J by 0 bases, with 21 bases left in between. CDR3 sequence reads: CASSSPSVGRMYQETQYF. The CDR3, as DNA: TGTGCCAGCAGCTCCCCATCGGTGGGGCGGATGTACCAAGAGACCCAGTACTTC.

In this sample, this clonotype turned up a few times. The chain has TRBV11-2 and TRBJ2-7; 7 nucleotides agree with TRBD1. This CDR3 region has 15 residues. The V gene end was trimmed by 3 bases and the J gene end by 1 base; junction bases not matched to a gene: 6. The germline V gene has CDR1 SGHAT and CDR2 FQNNGV. The CDR3 region has the DNA TGTGCCAGCAGCTTGGGACAGACAATTTCCTACGAGCAGTACTTC. The encoded protein is CASSLGQTISYEQYF.

In its sample, this clonotype was seen a few times. The rearrangement joins TRBV19 to TRBJ1-5, with D perhaps matching TRBD1 (6 bases). V lost 3 bases, J lost 2 bases, and 11 bases lay in between. Germline-derived CDR1 and CDR2 are LNHDA and SQIVND (reference sequence). The length of the CDR3 is 15 residues. CDR3 region: CASSMMGAGNQPQHF. CDR3 bases: TGTGCCAGTAGTATGATGGGGGCCGGCAATCAGCCCCAGCATTTT.

This clonotype occurred a few times. V is TRBV18 and J is TRBJ1-1; D is unclear. The CDR3 contains 13 residues. Germline loops: CDR1 KGHSH, CDR2 LQKENI. V was clipped by 1 base and J by 6 bases, with 9 bases between them. CDR3 residues: CASSPQGYAEAFF. In nucleotides, the CDR3 is TGTGCCAGCTCACCACAGGGTTACGCTGAAGCTTTCTTT.

This clonotype was counted a few times. The chain combines TRBV7-9 with TRBJ2-2; the D gene is possibly TRBD2 (6 bases). Per germline, CDR1 SEHNR and CDR2 FQNEAQ (reference sequence). V shed 1 base and J shed 5 bases, with 8 bases lying between them. The CDR3 runs 14 residues. CDR3 nucleotide sequence: TGTGCCAGCAGCTTAGAGGGGAGGACCGGGGAGCTGTTTTTT. It translates to CASSLEGRTGELFF.

In this sample, this clonotype turned up a few times. The chain uses TRBV28 and TRBJ2-5, with 10 bases matching TRBD1. After removal of 5 bases from V and 4 bases from J, the junction contained 7 bases not matched to a gene. Per germline, CDR1 MDHEN and CDR2 SYDVKM. This CDR3 is 15 amino acids long. The DNA of the CDR3 is TGTGCCAGCAGTCAAGGGACAGGGGTGGGAGAGACCCAGTACTTC. As protein: CASSQGTGVGETQYF.

This clonotype has at least ten counts. V is TRBV7-2 and J is TRBJ1-2; tentative D call: TRBD1 (6 bases). The CDR3 covers 15 residues. Germline V gene sequence: CDR1 SGHTA, CDR2 FQGNSA. Between the trimmed V and J ends, which lost 5 bases and 4 bases, there was a span of 17 bases. The CDR3 protein is CASSPPGRGTYGYTF. The DNA of the CDR3 is TGTGCCAGCAGCCCCCCCGGCAGGGGTACCTATGGCTACACCTTC.

This clonotype has only a few counts. The J gene is TRBJ2-7, the V gene TRBV12-3 or TRBV12-4, with D tentatively TRBD1 (5 bases). V dropped 3 bases and J dropped 6 bases, with 12 bases sitting between them. The CDR3 consists of 13 residues. CDR3 in amino acids: CASSFVEQGEQYF. The CDR3 DNA reads as TGTGCCAGCAGTTTCGTAGAGCAGGGCGAGCAGTACTTC.

This clonotype was found a few times. This chain connects TRBV11-2 to TRBJ2-7, with D maybe TRBD1 (6 bases). This CDR3 comprises 13 residues. Germline values: CDR1 SGHAT, CDR2 FQNNGV. V lost 10 bases, J lost 3 bases, and 16 bases lay in between. CDR3 coding DNA: TGTGCCATCAGGACAGTGATGAACTACGAGCAGTACTTC. Translated, it gives CAIRTVMNYEQYF.

This clonotype was counted at least ten times. The chain has TRBV18 and TRBJ2-5, with D perhaps TRBD1 or TRBD2 (6 bases each). The CDR3 is 15 amino acids. Trimming removed 1 base at V and 5 bases at J, with 14 bases between. From germline, CDR1 is KGHSH and CDR2 LQKENI. The CDR3 DNA sequence: TGTGCCAGCTCACCACAAATCCGGGGGCGGGAGACCCAGTACTTC. This translates into CASSPQIRGRETQYF. The full variable domain, in which reference TRBV18 and TRBJ2-5 provide the parts outside the CDR3, is NAGVMQNPRHLVRRRGQEARLRCSPMKGHSHVYWYRQLPEEGLKFMVYLQKENIIDESGMPKERFSAEFPKEGPSILRIQQVVRGDSAAYFCASSPQIRGRETQYFGPGTRLLVL.

This clonotype was counted between two and nine times. The gene calls are TRBV7-2 and TRBJ2-3, with D maybe TRBD2 (5 bases). This CDR3 contains 16 residues. Trimming pared 1 base from V and 1 base from J, leaving 12 bases between. Germline V CDR1 and CDR2: SGHTA, FQGNSA. The CDR3 DNA sequence: TGTGCCAGCAGCTTAGGACTATTTTCTCGCACAGATACGCAGTATTTT. This encodes CASSLGLFSRTDTQYF. Combining the CDR3 with reference TRBV7-2 and TRBJ2-3 gives the whole variable domain GAGVSQSPSNKVTEKGKDVELRCDPISGHTALYWYRQSLGQGLEFLIYFQGNSAPDKSGLPSDRFSAERTGGSVSTLTIQRTQQEDSAVYLCASSLGLFSRTDTQYFGPGTRLTVL.

This clonotype was observed a few times. This chain uses TRBV5-4 with TRBJ1-2; TRBD1 matches at 7 bases. Losses at the gene ends were 1 base for V and 8 bases for J; bases not matched to a gene: 8. Germline loops: CDR1 SGHNT, CDR2 YYREEE (reference sequence). The CDR3 is made up of 14 amino acids. CDR3 nucleotide sequence: TGTGCCAGCAGCTTGACAGGGGCGCTTGGCGGCTACACCTTC. Encoded protein: CASSLTGALGGYTF.

This clonotype has ten or more counts. The chain employs TRBV7-2 and TRBJ2-1; TRBD2 matches 9 bases. Germline V gene sequence: CDR1 SGHTA, CDR2 FQGNSA. The CDR3 has 15 residues. V lost 5 bases to trimming and J lost 2 bases; unmatched junction nucleotides: 4. CDR3 sequence reads: CASSATSGTYNEQFF. DNA of the CDR3: TGTGCCAGCAGCGCGACTAGCGGCACCTACAATGAGCAGTTCTTC.

This chain connects TRBV20-1 to TRBJ2-4; D may be TRBD1 (6 bases). Germline-derived CDR1 and CDR2 are DFQATT and SNEGSKA (reference sequence). This CDR3 spans 15 amino acids. V lost 0 bases and J 0 bases, leaving 9 bases between the germline ends. CDR3 sequence: CSAREQGIAKNIQYF. The CDR3 nucleotides read TGCAGTGCTAGAGAACAGGGAATAGCCAAAAACATTCAGTACTTC.

At least ten counts were recorded for this clonotype. V usage is TRBV4-3 and J usage is TRBJ2-7, with a weak D call TRBD2 (5 bases). Trimming removed 5 bases from V and 9 bases from J, with 17 bases in between. The V gene's germline CDR1 is LGHNA and CDR2 YSLEER. The CDR3 has 13 residues. As DNA, the CDR3 is TGCGCCAGCAGCGCAGACGGGGTGACCGCGCAGTACTTC. It codes for CASSADGVTAQYF.

The V call is TRBV6-6, the J call TRBJ2-3; a weak D match, TRBD1 (6 bases). V dropped 7 bases and J dropped 3 bases, with 17 bases sitting between them. Germline V gene sequence: CDR1 MNHNY, CDR2 SVGAGI (reference sequence). The length of the CDR3 is 15 residues. The CDR3 DNA follows: TGTGCCAGCACCATGACAGGAGGAAGGACAGATACGCAGTATTTT. Its translation is CASTMTGGRTDTQYF.

This clonotype was picked up many times. The V gene is TRBV6-6, the J gene TRBJ1-1; 7 nucleotides agree with TRBD1. The length of the CDR3 is 14 residues. Germline loops: CDR1 MNHNY, CDR2 SVGAGI (reference sequence). V shed 7 bases, J shed 0 bases, and the junction held 5 bases outside the gene matches. CDR3 in DNA: TGTGCCAGCACCCAGGACAGGTTGAACACTGAAGCTTTCTTT. The encoded protein is CASTQDRLNTEAFF.

This clonotype was counted between two and nine times. The gene calls are TRBV6-5 and TRBJ1-1; a possible D gene is TRBD1 (6 bases). The germline CDR1 and CDR2 sequences are MNHEY and SVGAGI. The CDR3 covers 18 residues. The V end lost 2 bases, the J end lost 4 bases, and 23 bases lay between the germline ends. CDR3 sequence reads: CASSYKAQGIGGSTEAFF. CDR3 bases: TGTGCCAGCAGTTACAAAGCTCAGGGTATAGGGGGAAGCACTGAAGCTTTCTTT.

In this sample, this clonotype turned up many times. The chain recombines TRBV4-3 with TRBJ1-1; D is possibly TRBD1 (6 bases). V was pared by 4 bases and J by 7 bases, with 16 bases between. Germline loops: CDR1 LGHNA, CDR2 YSLEER. The CDR3 totals 14 residues. CDR3 DNA sequence: TGCGCCAGCAGCCGCACCGGGACAAGACATGAAGCTTTCTTT. It specifies CASSRTGTRHEAFF.

This CDR3 is CASSVGDPSPLHF. CDR3 DNA sequence: TGTGCCAGCAGCGTAGGGGATCCCTCACCCCTCCACTTT. The chain is built from TRBV9 and TRBJ1-6; D uncertain. Germline V CDR1 and CDR2: SGDLS, YYNGEE. This CDR3 has 13 amino acids. Trimming removed 0 bases at V and 10 bases at J, with 8 bases between.

A few counts support this clonotype. The chain uses TRBV6-2 or TRBV6-3 and TRBJ2-1; the D gene is possibly TRBD2 (5 bases). The CDR3 has 15 amino acids. Germline CDR1 reads MNHEY; CDR2 reads SVGEGT. The V end was cut by 4 bases, the J end by 2 bases, with 12 bases between. The CDR3 nucleotides read TGTGCCAGCAGTTCGAGCGGCCTTACCTACAATGAGCAGTTCTTC. Translating gives CASSSSGLTYNEQFF.

This chain joins TRBV27 and TRBJ2-7; 8 bases line up with TRBD1. CDR3 size: 12 residues. Trimming removed 5 bases from V and 7 bases from J; junction bases left unmatched: 4. The germline gives CDR1 MNHEY, CDR2 SMNVEV (reference sequence). The CDR3 loop reads CASSTGGREQYF. The CDR3 region has the DNA TGTGCCAGCAGTACAGGGGGTAGAGAGCAGTACTTC.

This clonotype was recorded at least ten times. This sequence joins TRBV7-9 and TRBJ2-3; D gene ambiguous. The CDR3 extends over 11 amino acids. Germline values: CDR1 SEHNR, CDR2 FQNEAQ (reference sequence). V shed 5 bases and J shed 6 bases, with 6 bases lying between them. CDR3 bases: TGTGCCAGCAGCGTGGGGGATACGCAGTATTTT. Protein product: CASSVGDTQYF.

The chain joins TRBV29-1 to TRBJ2-1, with a weak D call TRBD1 (6 bases). This CDR3 is 14 amino acids long. V lost 6 bases to trimming and J lost 10 bases, with 22 bases between them. Germline values: CDR1 SQVTM, CDR2 ANQGSEA. The CDR3 sequence is CSVVRGTSWGEQFF. The CDR3 region has the DNA TGCAGCGTAGTCAGGGGAACTTCTTGGGGGGAGCAGTTCTTC.

A few counts support this clonotype. The CDR3 here is CASSRLAGGLSNEQFF. CDR3 nucleotides: TGTGCCAGCAGTCGACTAGCGGGGGGCTTATCCAATGAGCAGTTCTTC. This chain joins TRBV12-3 or TRBV12-4 and TRBJ2-1; 13 bases match TRBD2. The V and J ends lost 5 bases and 6 bases, in that order; junction bases with no gene match: 7. This CDR3 has 16 residues.